These T cell receptor beta chains were read from a single sample in a study of shared clonotypes between healthy human individuals. The repertoire was sequenced with immunoSEQ multiplex PCR; TCRdb's copy has only in-frame clones and lacks some. Of about 1 million clones listed, approximately 80% are singletons. The sample was memory CD4+ T cells from PBMCs. All receptors derive from a man aged 18 to 30 in good health. Some clones in this sample may be carry-over from other donors' samples. Each CDR3 is given with its conserved first and last residue. The D gene is left open where the match is weak. Part of the rows lack a size; the others show once, few, many or a class for expanded clones.

clone_size j_call v_call d_call cdr3_nt cdr3_aa
- TRBJ1-2 TRBV5-1 - TGCGCCAGCAGCGACGGGGACTATGGCTACACCTTC CASSDGDYGYTF
many TRBJ1-5 TRBV7-9 - TGTGCCAGCAGCTTAGACAATCAGCCCCAGCATTTT CASSLDNQPQHF
- TRBJ1-1 TRBV10-3 TRBD1 TGTGCCATCAGTGATGACAGGGGGGCGAGGAGAGGGACTGAAGCTTTCTTT CAISDDRGARRGTEAFF
- TRBJ2-3 TRBV19 - TGTGCCAGCGTCCCCTCAGACACAGATACGCAGTATTTT CASVPSDTDTQYF
- TRBJ1-1 TRBV7-2 - TGTGCCAGCAGCGTAGGACAGATGAACACTGAAGCTTTCTTT CASSVGQMNTEAFF
once TRBJ2-7 TRBV10-3 TRBD2 TGTGCCATCGCGGGAGGAGGCTCCTACGAGCAGTACTTC CAIAGGGSYEQYF
- TRBJ2-7 TRBV7-6 - TGTGCCAGCAGCTCTATGGCGACCACCTACGAGCAGTACTTC CASSSMATTYEQYF
- TRBJ1-1 TRBV28 - TGTGCGTTCGGTAATCTCCGGGAAGCTTTCTTT CAFGNLREAFF
- TRBJ1-2 TRBV6-5 - TGTGCCAGCAGTTACTCGTCCAGGGCTAACTATGGCTACACCTTC CASSYSSRANYGYTF
- TRBJ2-7 TRBV4-3 TRBD1 TGCGCCAGCAGCCCTCAGGGACAGACCTACGAGCAGTACTTC CASSPQGQTYEQYF
- TRBJ2-3 TRBV7-3 - TGTGCCAGCAGCTCGGGACCCTGGGATACGCAGTATTTT CASSSGPWDTQYF
- TRBJ1-4 TRBV6-5 - TGTGCCAGCAGTTACTCGAATGAAGGTGAAAAACTGTTTTTT CASSYSNEGEKLFF
- TRBJ2-1 TRBV28 - TGTGCCACCTGGCGCTACAATGAGCAGTTCTTC CATWRYNEQFF
- TRBJ2-5 TRBV7-2 TRBD1 TGTGCCAGCAGCCCGGACAGGGTCCAAGAGACCCAGTACTTC CASSPDRVQETQYF
- TRBJ1-5 TRBV28 - TGTGCCAGCAGTCCGGGGGGGGAGGCAGAGCAGCCCCAGCATTTT CASSPGGEAEQPQHF
- TRBJ1-5 TRBV7-2 - TGTGCCAGCAGCTTAGGTCTCGGGACGGGAAATCAGCCCCAGCATTTT CASSLGLGTGNQPQHF
few TRBJ1-1 TRBV7-2 - TGTGCCAGCAGCCCCACAGGTATGAACACTGAAGCTTTCTTT CASSPTGMNTEAFF
- TRBJ2-2 TRBV5-1 - TGCGCCAGCAGCTCCAGGACTATACAGAACACCGGGGAGCTGTTTTTT CASSSRTIQNTGELFF
- TRBJ2-7 TRBV13 TRBD1 TGTGCCAGCAGCTTGCGGCGGGACAGGACTTCCTACGAGCAGTACTTC CASSLRRDRTSYEQYF
- TRBJ2-7 TRBV5-8 - TGTGCCAGCAGCATCTCGCAGGGCGCCGACGAGCAGTACTTC CASSISQGADEQYF
- TRBJ2-3 TRBV4-1 - TGCGCCAGCAGCCAAGATATCAGGGGAGATACGCAGTATTTT CASSQDIRGDTQYF
few TRBJ2-2 TRBV10-3 - TGTGCCATCAGTGGGGTCTCAGGCGGGGAGCTGTTTTTT CAISGVSGGELFF
- TRBJ2-1 TRBV7-2 - TGTGCCAGCAGCTTACTGTGGTACGCCTACAATGAGCAGTTCTTC CASSLLWYAYNEQFF
- TRBJ1-2 TRBV28 - TGTGCCAGCAGGACGGGGACATATGCCCTCTATGGCTACACCTTC CASRTGTYALYGYTF
- TRBJ2-7 TRBV5-5 TRBD1 TGTGCCAGCAGCACGGGACAGCTGGGGGCCGAGCAGTACTTC CASSTGQLGAEQYF
- TRBJ2-7 TRBV28 - TGTGCCAGCAGCCGAACACGGAGCTCCTACGAGCAGTACTTC CASSRTRSSYEQYF
- TRBJ1-5 TRBV7-8 - TGTGCCAGCAGCTTAGTTGGCCAGCCCCAGCATTTT CASSLVGQPQHF
- TRBJ2-7 TRBV2 TRBD1 TGTGCCAGCAGAGCGGGACAGGGGGCCCCCGGGCAGTACTTC CASRAGQGAPGQYF
- TRBJ1-3 TRBV27 TRBD1 TGTGCCAGCAGTTTATCGGGACAGTTTCTTGGAAACACCATATATTTT CASSLSGQFLGNTIYF
once TRBJ2-2 TRBV14 - TGTGCCAGCAGCAAATCGGCCGGGGAGCTGTTTTTT CASSKSAGELFF
- TRBJ2-7 TRBV23-1 - TGCGCCAGCAGTCAATACCCCGGACAGAAGGAGCAGTACTTC CASSQYPGQKEQYF
- TRBJ1-4 TRBV18 TRBD1 TGTGCCAGCTCACCCGGGACAGGGAGTAATGAAAAACTGTTTTTT CASSPGTGSNEKLFF
- TRBJ2-7 TRBV4-2 TRBD2 TGTGCCAGCAGCCAAGGGGCGGGAGGGCCGTCGAACGAGCAGTACTTC CASSQGAGGPSNEQYF